This T cell receptor (beta chain) was captured in a study of cytomegalovirus exposure and HLA in healthy donors. The CDR3 runs to 15 residues. Germline V gives CDR1 LNHDA, CDR2 SQIVND (reference sequence). Trimming left V 0 bases short and J 4 bases short, with 10 bases between. Study observations and caveats: The classifier was said to identify cytomegalovirus status with high specificity and sensitivity. Previously analyzed data showed that most TCR beta V segments were productive at a frequency of about 87% or about 30%.

Turning to this clone: Its antigen is undetermined.

PCR was performed using 60 Vbeta and 13 Jbeta primers. Libraries were prepared by immunoSEQ multiplex PCR; TCRdb keeps only in-frame clonotypes and omits some of them. The table lists around 170,000 clones, around 75% of them singletons. The source material was PBMCs. The clonotype comes from a man in his forties in good health and CMV-seropositive. This rearrangement joins TRBV19 to TRBJ1-5; the D gene is possibly TRBD1 (6 bases). CDR3 in amino acids: CASSIEGHPNQPQHF. The CDR3, as DNA: TGTGCCAGTAGTATAGAGGGACATCCGAATCAGCCCCAGCATTTT.